The sequence of this T cell receptor (beta chain) was determined in a study of cytomegalovirus exposure and HLA in healthy donors. The study ran its PCR with 60 Vbeta and 13 Jbeta primers. Profiled with immunoSEQ multiplex PCR; TCRdb holds only in-frame clones, not every one. The sample shows under 85,000 clones, 60% to 85% of them seen only once. The germline CDR1 and CDR2 sequences are MNHEY and SMNVEV (reference sequence). Trimming pared 6 bases from V and 4 bases from J, leaving 9 bases between. The CDR3 has 13 residues. Sequenced input: PBMCs. The receptor comes from a man in his forties in good health and CMV-seronegative. The chain uses TRBV27 and TRBJ2-2, with D unresolved. This chain's CDR3 is CASSQTPTGELFF. The CDR3 nucleotides are TGTGCCAGCAGCCAGACACCCACCGGGGAGCTGTTTTTT.